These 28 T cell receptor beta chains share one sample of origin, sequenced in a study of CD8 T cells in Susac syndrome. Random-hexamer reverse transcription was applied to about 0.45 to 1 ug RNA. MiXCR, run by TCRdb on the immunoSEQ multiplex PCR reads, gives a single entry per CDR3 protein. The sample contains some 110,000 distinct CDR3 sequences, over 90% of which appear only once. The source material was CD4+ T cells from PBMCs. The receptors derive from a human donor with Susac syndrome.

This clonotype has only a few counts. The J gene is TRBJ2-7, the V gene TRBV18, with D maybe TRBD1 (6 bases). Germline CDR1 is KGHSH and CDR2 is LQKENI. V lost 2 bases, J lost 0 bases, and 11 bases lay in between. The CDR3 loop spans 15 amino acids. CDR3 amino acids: CASSPDRRSSYEQYF. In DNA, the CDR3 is TGTGCCAGCTCACCAGACAGGCGATCCTCCTACGAGCAGTACTTC.

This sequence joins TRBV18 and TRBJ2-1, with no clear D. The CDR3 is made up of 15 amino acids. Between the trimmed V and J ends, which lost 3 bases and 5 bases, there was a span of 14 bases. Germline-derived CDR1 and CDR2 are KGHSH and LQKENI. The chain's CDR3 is CASSPIPGNHNEQFF. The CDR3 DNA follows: TGTGCCAGCTCACCGATTCCCGGTAACCACAATGAGCAGTTCTTC.

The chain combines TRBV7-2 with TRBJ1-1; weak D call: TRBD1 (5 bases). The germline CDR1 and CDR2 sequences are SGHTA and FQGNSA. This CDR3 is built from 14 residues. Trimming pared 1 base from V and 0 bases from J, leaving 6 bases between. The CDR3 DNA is TGTGCCAGCAGCTTAGGGACATTGAACACTGAAGCTTTCTTT. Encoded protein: CASSLGTLNTEAFF.

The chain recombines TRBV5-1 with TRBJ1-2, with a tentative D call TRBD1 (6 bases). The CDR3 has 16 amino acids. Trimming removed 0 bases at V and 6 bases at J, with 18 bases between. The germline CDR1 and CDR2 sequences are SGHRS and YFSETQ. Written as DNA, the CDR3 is TGCGCCAGCAGCTTGGCTTGGAAACAGGGTCGGGATGGCTACACCTTC. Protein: CASSLAWKQGRDGYTF.

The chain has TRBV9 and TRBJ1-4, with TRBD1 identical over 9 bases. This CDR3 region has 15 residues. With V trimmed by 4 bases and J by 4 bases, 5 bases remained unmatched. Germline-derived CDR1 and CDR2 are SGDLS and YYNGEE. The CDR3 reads CASSPHRGLNEKLFF. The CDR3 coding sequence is TGTGCCAGCAGCCCACACAGGGGGCTTAATGAAAAACTGTTTTTT.

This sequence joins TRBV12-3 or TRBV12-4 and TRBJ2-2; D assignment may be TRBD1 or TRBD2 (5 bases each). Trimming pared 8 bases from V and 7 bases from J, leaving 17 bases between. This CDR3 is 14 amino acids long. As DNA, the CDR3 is TGTGCCAGCTCCTCATGGGGGAGTGGCGGGGAGCTGTTTTTT. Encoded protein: CASSSWGSGGELFF.

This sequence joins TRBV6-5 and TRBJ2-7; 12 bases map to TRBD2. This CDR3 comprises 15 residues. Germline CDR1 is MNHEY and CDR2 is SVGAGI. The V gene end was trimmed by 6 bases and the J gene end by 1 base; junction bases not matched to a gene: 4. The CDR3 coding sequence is TGTGCCAGCAGGCCCGGACTAGCGGGGTCCTACGAGCAGTACTTC. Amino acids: CASRPGLAGSYEQYF.

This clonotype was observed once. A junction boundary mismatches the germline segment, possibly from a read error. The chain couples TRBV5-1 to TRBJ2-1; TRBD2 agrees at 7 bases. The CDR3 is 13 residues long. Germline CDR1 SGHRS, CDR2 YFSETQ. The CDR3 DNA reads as TGCGCCAGCGGGAGGGAGAGCTACTATGAGCAGTTCTTC. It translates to CASGRESYYEQFF. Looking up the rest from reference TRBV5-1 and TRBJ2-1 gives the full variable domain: KAGVTQTPRYLIKTRGQQVTLSCSPISGHRSVSWYQQTPGQGLQFLFEYFSETQRNKGNFPGRFSGRQFSNSRSEMNVSTLELGDSALYLCASGRESYYEQFFGPGTRLTVL.

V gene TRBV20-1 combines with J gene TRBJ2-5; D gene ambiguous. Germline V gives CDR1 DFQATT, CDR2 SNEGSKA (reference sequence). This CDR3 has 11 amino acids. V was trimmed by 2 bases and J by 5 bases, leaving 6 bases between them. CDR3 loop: CSARSTETQYF. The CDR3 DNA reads TGCAGTGCTAGATCCACCGAGACCCAGTACTTC.

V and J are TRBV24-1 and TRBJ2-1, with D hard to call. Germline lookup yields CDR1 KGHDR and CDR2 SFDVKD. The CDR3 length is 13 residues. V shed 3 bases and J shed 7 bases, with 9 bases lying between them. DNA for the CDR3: TGTGCCACCAGTGATCCGGGCCGTAATGAGCAGTTCTTC. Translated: CATSDPGRNEQFF.

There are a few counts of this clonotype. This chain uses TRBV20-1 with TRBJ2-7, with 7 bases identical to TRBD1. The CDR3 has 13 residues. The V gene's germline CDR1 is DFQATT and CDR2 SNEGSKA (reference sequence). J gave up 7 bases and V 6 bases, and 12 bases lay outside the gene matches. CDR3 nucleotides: TGCAGTGCAGGGGACAGCCCCGGGCGGGAGCAGTACTTC. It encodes CSAGDSPGREQYF.

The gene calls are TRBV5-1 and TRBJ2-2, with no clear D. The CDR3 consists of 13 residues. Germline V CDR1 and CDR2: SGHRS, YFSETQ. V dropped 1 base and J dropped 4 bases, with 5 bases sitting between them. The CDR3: CASSLKGTGELFF. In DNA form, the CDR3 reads TGCGCCAGCAGCTTGAAGGGCACCGGGGAGCTGTTTTTT.

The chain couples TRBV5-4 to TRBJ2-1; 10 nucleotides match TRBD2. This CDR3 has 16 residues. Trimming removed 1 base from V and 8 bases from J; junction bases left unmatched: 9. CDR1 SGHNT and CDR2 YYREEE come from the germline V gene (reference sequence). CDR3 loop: CASSLRLAGVSDEQFF. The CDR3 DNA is TGTGCCAGCAGCTTGCGGCTAGCGGGAGTATCCGATGAGCAGTTCTTC. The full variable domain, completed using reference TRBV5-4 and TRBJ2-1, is ETGVTQSPTHLIKTRGQQVTLRCSSQSGHNTVSWYQQALGQGPQFIFQYYREEENGRGNFPPRFSGLQFPNYSSELNVNALELDDSALYLCASSLRLAGVSDEQFFGPGTRLTVL.

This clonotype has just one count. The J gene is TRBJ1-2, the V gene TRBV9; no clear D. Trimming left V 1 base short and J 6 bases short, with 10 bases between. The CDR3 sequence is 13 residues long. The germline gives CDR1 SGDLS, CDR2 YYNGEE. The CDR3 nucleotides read TGTGCCAGCAGCGTAACCCATTATGATGGCTACACCTTC. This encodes CASSVTHYDGYTF.

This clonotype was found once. The CDR3: CSAEGQGIWQPQHF. CDR3 nucleotide sequence: TGCAGTGCTGAGGGACAGGGGATTTGGCAGCCCCAGCATTTT. This sequence joins TRBV20-1 and TRBJ1-5, with 10 bases identical to TRBD1. Germline loops: CDR1 DFQATT, CDR2 SNEGSKA (reference sequence). The length of the CDR3 is 14 residues. Trimming took 5 bases from V and 7 from J; bases not matched to a gene: 8.

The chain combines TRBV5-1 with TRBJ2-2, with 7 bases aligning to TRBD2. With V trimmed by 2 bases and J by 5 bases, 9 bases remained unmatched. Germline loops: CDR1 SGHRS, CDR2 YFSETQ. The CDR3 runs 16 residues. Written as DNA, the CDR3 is TGCGCCAGCAGCTTCCCCGGGGGGAGCCCAACCGGGGAGCTGTTTTTT. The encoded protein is CASSFPGGSPTGELFF.

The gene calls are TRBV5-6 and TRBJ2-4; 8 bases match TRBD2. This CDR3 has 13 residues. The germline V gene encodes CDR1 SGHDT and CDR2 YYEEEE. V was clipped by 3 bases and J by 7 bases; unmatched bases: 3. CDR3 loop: CASSYRTSNIQYF. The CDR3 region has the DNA TGTGCCAGCAGCTATCGGACTAGCAACATTCAGTACTTC.

CDR3 coding DNA: TGTGCCAGCAGTTCCCCGGGACTAGCGGGATACCCAGATACGCAGTATTTT. It is translated as CASSSPGLAGYPDTQYF. The chain joins TRBV6-5 to TRBJ2-3, with TRBD2 identical over 13 bases. Germline V lookup: CDR1 MNHEY, CDR2 SVGAGI. The CDR3 is made up of 17 amino acids. Trimming at V came to 4 bases and at J to 4 bases, leaving 8 bases not matched to a gene.

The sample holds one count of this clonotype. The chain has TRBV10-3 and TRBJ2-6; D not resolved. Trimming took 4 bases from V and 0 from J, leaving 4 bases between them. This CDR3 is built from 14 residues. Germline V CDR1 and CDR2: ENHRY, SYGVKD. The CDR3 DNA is TGTGCCATCAGTGCTGACTCTGGGGCCAACGTCCTGACTTTC. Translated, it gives CAISADSGANVLTF.

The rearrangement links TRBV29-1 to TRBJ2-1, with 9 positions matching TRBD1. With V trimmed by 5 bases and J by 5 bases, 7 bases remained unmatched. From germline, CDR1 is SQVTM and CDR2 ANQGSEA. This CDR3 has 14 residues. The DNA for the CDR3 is TGCAGCGTTCCCGGGACAGGGAACAACAATGAGCAGTTCTTC. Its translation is CSVPGTGNNNEQFF.

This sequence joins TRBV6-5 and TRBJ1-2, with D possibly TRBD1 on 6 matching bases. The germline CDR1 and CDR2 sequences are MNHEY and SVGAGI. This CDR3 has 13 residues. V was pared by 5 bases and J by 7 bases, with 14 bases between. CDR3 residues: CASSQDSGGGYTF. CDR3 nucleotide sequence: TGTGCCAGCAGTCAGGACAGCGGGGGTGGCTACACCTTC.

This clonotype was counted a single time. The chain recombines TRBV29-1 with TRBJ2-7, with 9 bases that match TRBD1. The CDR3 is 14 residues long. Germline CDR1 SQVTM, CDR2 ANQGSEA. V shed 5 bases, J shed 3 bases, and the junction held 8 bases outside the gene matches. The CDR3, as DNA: TGCAGCGTTCTAGGACAGGGGTCCCACTACGAGCAGTACTTC. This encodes CSVLGQGSHYEQYF.

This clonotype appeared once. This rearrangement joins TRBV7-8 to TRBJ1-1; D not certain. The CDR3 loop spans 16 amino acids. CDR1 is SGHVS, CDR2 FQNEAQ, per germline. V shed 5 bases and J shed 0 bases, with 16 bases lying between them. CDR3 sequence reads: CASSPPAGLMNTEAFF. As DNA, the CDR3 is TGTGCCAGCAGCCCCCCGGCGGGGTTGATGAACACTGAAGCTTTCTTT.

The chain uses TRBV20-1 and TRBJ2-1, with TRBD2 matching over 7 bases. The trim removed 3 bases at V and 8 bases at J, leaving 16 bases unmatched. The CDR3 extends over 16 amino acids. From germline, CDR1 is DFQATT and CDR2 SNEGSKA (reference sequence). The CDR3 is CSASLGQGGSADEQFF. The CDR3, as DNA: TGCAGTGCTAGTCTGGGTCAGGGCGGGAGTGCGGATGAGCAGTTCTTC.

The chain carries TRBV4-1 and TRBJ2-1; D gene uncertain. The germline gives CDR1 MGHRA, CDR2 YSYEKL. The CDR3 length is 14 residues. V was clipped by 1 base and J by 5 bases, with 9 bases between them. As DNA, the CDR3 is TGCGCCAGCAGCCAAGGCCGAAGTGACAATGAGCAGTTCTTC. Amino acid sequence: CASSQGRSDNEQFF.

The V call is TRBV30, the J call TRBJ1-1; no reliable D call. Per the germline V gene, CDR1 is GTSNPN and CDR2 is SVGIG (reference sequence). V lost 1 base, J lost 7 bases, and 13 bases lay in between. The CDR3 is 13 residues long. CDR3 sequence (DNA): TGTGCCTGGAGTGCTCGGAGGGAGAGTGAAGCTTTCTTT. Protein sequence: CAWSARRESEAFF.

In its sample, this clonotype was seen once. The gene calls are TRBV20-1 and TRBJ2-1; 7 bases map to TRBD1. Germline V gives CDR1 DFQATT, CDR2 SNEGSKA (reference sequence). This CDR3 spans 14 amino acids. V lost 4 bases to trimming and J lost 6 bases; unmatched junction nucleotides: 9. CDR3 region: CSAKTGAGGNEQFF. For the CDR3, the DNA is TGCAGTGCTAAGACCGGGGCAGGGGGCAATGAGCAGTTCTTC.

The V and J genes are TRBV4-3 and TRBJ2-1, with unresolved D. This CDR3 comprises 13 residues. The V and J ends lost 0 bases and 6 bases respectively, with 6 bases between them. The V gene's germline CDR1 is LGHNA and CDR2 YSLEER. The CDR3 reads CASSQESGNEQFF. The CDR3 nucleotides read TGCGCCAGCAGCCAAGAATCAGGCAATGAGCAGTTCTTC.